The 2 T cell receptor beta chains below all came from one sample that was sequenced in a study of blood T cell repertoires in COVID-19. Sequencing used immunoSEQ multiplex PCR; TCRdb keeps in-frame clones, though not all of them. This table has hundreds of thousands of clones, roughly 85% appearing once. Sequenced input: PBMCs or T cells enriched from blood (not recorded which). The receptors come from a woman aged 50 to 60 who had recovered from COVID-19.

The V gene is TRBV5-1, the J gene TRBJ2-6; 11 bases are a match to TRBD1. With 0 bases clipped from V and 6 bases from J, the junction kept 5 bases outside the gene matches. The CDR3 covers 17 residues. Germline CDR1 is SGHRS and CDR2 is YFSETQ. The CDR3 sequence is CASSLGTGGGTANVLTF. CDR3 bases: TGCGCCAGCAGCTTGGGGACAGGGGGCGGGACGGCCAACGTCCTGACTTTC.

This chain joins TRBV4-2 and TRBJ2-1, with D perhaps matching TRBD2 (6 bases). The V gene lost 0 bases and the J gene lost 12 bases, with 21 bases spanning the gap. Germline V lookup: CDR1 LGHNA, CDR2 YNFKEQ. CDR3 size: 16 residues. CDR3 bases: TGTGCCAGCAGCCAAGATCTAGCGAGTGGGACCGGTGCGCAGTTCTTC. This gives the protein CASSQDLASGTGAQFF.